The 6 T cell receptor beta chains presented below share a single source sample, sequenced in a study of technical replicates of blood from a handful of donors. TCRdb keeps only in-frame clones here, not all; method: immunoSEQ multiplex PCR. The data contain around 50,000 clones, roughly 90% of them singletons. The material sequenced was PBMCs. These TCRs come from a human donor in good health. Some clones in this sample may be carry-over from other donors' samples.

This clone was recorded once. The gene calls are TRBV14 and TRBJ2-1; a possible D gene is TRBD2 (5 bases). V was trimmed by 0 bases and J by 5 bases, leaving 8 bases between them. This CDR3 comprises 14 residues. CDR1 is SGHDN, CDR2 FVKESK, per germline. The CDR3 nucleotides read TGTGCCAGCAGCCAAGATCGGGGAGACAATGAGCAGTTCTTC. Translating gives CASSQDRGDNEQFF. Full variable domain (remainder filled in from reference TRBV14 and TRBJ2-1): EAGVTQFPSHSVIEKGQTVTLRCDPISGHDNLYWYRRVMGKEIKFLLHFVKESKQDESGMPNNRFLAERTGGTYSTLKVQPAELEDSGVYFCASSQDRGDNEQFFGPGTRLTVL.

The chain links TRBV7-2 to TRBJ2-1, with TRBD1 identical over 9 bases. CDR1 and CDR2 from the germline V gene are SGHTA and FQGNSA. V was clipped by 8 bases and J by 3 bases; unmatched bases: 5. The CDR3 runs to 14 residues. The CDR3 region has the DNA TGTGCCAGCGGACGGGACAGGGACTACAATGAGCAGTTCTTC. It codes for CASGRDRDYNEQFF. The whole variable domain, remainder taken from reference TRBV7-2 and TRBJ2-1, is GAGVSQSPSNKVTEKGKDVELRCDPISGHTALYWYRQSLGQGLEFLIYFQGNSAPDKSGLPSDRFSAERTGGSVSTLTIQRTQQEDSAVYLCASGRDRDYNEQFFGPGTRLTVL.

This clone has a handful of counts. This chain uses TRBV7-2 with TRBJ2-7; D ambiguous. The CDR3 runs 13 residues. Germline lookup yields CDR1 SGHTA and CDR2 FQGNSA. The V end lost 4 bases, the J end lost 1 base, and 8 bases lay between the germline ends. CDR3 bases: TGTGCCAGCAGCTCTTTCCTATCCTACGAGCAGTACTTC. As protein: CASSSFLSYEQYF.

The chain is built from TRBV11-1 and TRBJ1-5; D unresolved. The CDR3 sequence is 15 residues long. Trimming pared 3 bases from V and 1 base from J, leaving 10 bases between. Germline loops: CDR1 SGHAT, CDR2 FQDESV (reference sequence). This CDR3 is CASSFGFRSNQPQHF. The CDR3 bases are TGTGCCAGCAGCTTTGGTTTTCGGAGCAATCAGCCCCAGCATTTT.

This chain connects TRBV2 to TRBJ2-4; the D is unclear. Germline V gene data show CDR1 as SNHLY and CDR2 as FYNNEI. The CDR3 totals 13 residues. V shed 4 bases and J shed 0 bases, with 4 bases lying between them. The CDR3 spells CASSGLAKNIQYF. The CDR3 nucleotides are TGTGCCAGCAGTGGACTAGCCAAAAACATTCAGTACTTC.

The genes are TRBV6-6 and TRBJ2-5; weak D call: TRBD1 (5 bases). Germline assignment: CDR1 MNHNY and CDR2 SVGAGI (reference sequence). Trimming stripped 3 bases from V and 5 bases from J, with 19 bases between. CDR3 length: 16 amino acids. CDR3 DNA: TGTGCCAGCAGTTATCGCACAGGCCCCCTGGGGGAGACCCAGTACTTC. This encodes CASSYRTGPLGETQYF.